The 20 T cell receptor beta chains below were found in one sample sequenced in a study of blood T cell repertoires in COVID-19. Clones were read by immunoSEQ multiplex PCR, and TCRdb kept only the in-frame ones, dropping some. Of approximately 250,000 clones listed, 70% to 90% were seen once; the top ten hold roughly 2.3%. Specimen: PBMCs or T cells enriched from blood (not recorded which). These receptors all come from a woman aged 40-49 years with acute COVID-19.

The V gene is TRBV5-1, the J gene TRBJ2-5; TRBD1 might be the D (6 bases). This CDR3 is built from 14 residues. CDR1 and CDR2 from the germline V gene are SGHRS and YFSETQ. Trimming pared 2 bases from V and 3 bases from J, leaving 11 bases between. CDR3 region: CASSFRHREETQYF. The CDR3 coding sequence is TGCGCCAGCAGCTTTCGACACAGGGAAGAGACCCAGTACTTC.

The chain carries TRBV5-5 and TRBJ2-7; TRBD2 is a possible D gene (6 bases). This CDR3 is 15 amino acids long. V shed 4 bases and J shed 3 bases, with 17 bases lying between them. The germline CDR1 and CDR2 sequences are SGHKS and YYEKEE (reference sequence). The CDR3 here is CASSPRGGAGYEQYV. In DNA, the CDR3 is TGTGCCAGCAGCCCCCGTGGTGGAGCGGGCTACGAGCAGTACGTC.

This sequence joins TRBV7-8 and TRBJ1-1; TRBD1 matches 8 bases. Germline assignment: CDR1 SGHVS and CDR2 FQNEAQ. After removal of 1 base from V and 5 bases from J, the junction contained 6 bases not matched to a gene. This CDR3 comprises 15 residues. CDR3 sequence reads: CASSLGTGRLTEAFF. The CDR3 bases are TGTGCCAGCAGCTTAGGGACAGGGCGTTTAACTGAAGCTTTCTTT.

The chain links TRBV18 to TRBJ1-2, with D possibly being TRBD1 (6 bases). Trimming removed 2 bases from V and 4 bases from J, with 11 bases in between. Germline V CDR1 and CDR2: KGHSH, LQKENI. This CDR3 comprises 14 residues. CDR3 DNA sequence: TGTGCCAGCTCACCAATGGACAGCGGCTATGGCTACACCTTC. This translates into CASSPMDSGYGYTF.

This clone occurred once. The chain combines TRBV2 with TRBJ2-2; 7 bases fit TRBD2. With V trimmed by 6 bases and J by 6 bases, 4 bases remained unmatched. Germline loops: CDR1 SNHLY, CDR2 FYNNEI. The CDR3 totals 13 residues. Here the CDR3 reads CASRYGRSGELFF. Here the CDR3 DNA reads TGTGCCAGCAGGTACGGGAGGTCCGGGGAGCTGTTTTTT.

The CDR3 loop is CASSSLQSSYEQYF. The CDR3 bases are TGTGCCAGCAGCTCGTTACAAAGCTCCTACGAGCAGTACTTC. This rearrangement joins TRBV5-5 to TRBJ2-7; D is uncertain. This CDR3 has 14 residues. V lost 3 bases to trimming and J lost 0 bases, with 10 bases between them. Germline CDR1 reads SGHKS; CDR2 reads YYEKEE (reference sequence).

This chain connects TRBV18 to TRBJ2-1; 15 bases are a match to TRBD2. CDR1 is KGHSH, CDR2 LQKENI, per germline. This CDR3 has 17 amino acids. The ends lost 0 bases at V and 6 bases at J; junction bases unmatched: 3. The CDR3 nucleotides are TGTGCCAGCTCACCACCAGGACTAGCGGGAGGGCTCAATGAGCAGTTCTTC. This gives the protein CASSPPGLAGGLNEQFF.

This clone was counted a single time. This chain joins TRBV3-1 (or the pseudogene TRBV3-2) and TRBJ1-5; D unclear. Germline V gives CDR1 LGHDT, CDR2 YNNKEL (reference sequence). The V end was cut by 4 bases, the J end by 0 bases, with 4 bases between. The CDR3 has 13 residues. The CDR3 nucleotides are TGTGCCAGCAGCCCCCGTAGCAATCAGCCCCAGCATTTT. It yields the protein CASSPRSNQPQHF.

V gene TRBV29-1 combines with J gene TRBJ2-3; D unresolved. Looked up from germline, CDR1 is SQVTM and CDR2 is ANQGSEA. The CDR3 covers 12 residues. Deletions cut 4 bases from V and 0 bases from J, with 5 bases between. In DNA, the CDR3 is TGCAGCGTTGCGACTAGCACAGATACGCAGTATTTT. Its translation is CSVATSTDTQYF.

The rearrangement links TRBV6-5 to TRBJ2-1; D might be TRBD2 (6 bases). V gave up 3 bases and J gave up 1 base, with 10 bases separating them. Germline V gene sequence: CDR1 MNHEY, CDR2 SVGAGI. This CDR3 spans 15 amino acids. CDR3 nucleotides: TGTGCCAGCAGTTATACGACTAGTTCCTACAATGAGCAGTTCTTC. The encoded protein is CASSYTTSSYNEQFF.

The chain is built from TRBV7-2 and TRBJ1-2; possibly TRBD1 for D (5 bases). Germline CDR1 and CDR2: SGHTA and FQGNSA. Between the trimmed V and J ends, which lost 4 bases and 4 bases, there was a span of 13 bases. The CDR3 has 14 amino acids. The CDR3 nucleotides read TGTGCCAGCAGCTCGCTCGACAGAGGCTATGGCTACACCTTC. Residues: CASSSLDRGYGYTF.

The chain combines TRBV2 with TRBJ1-4, with a weak D call TRBD1 (6 bases). The germline V gene has CDR1 SNHLY and CDR2 FYNNEI. Trimming took off 4 bases at V and 8 bases at J, with 14 bases between the two ends. The CDR3 is made up of 14 amino acids. The CDR3 reads CASSAGRGYEKLFF. In nucleotides, the CDR3 is TGTGCCAGCAGTGCTGGCAGGGGTTACGAAAAACTGTTTTTT.

This chain links TRBV4-1 with TRBJ1-4, with 11 bases fitting TRBD1. V was clipped by 4 bases and J by 7 bases; unmatched bases: 8. This CDR3 region has 16 residues. Germline V gene data show CDR1 as MGHRA and CDR2 as YSYEKL. CDR3 nucleotides: TGCGCCAGCAGCCCAGATTGGACAGGGGGCGGTGAAAAACTGTTTTTT. It codes for CASSPDWTGGGEKLFF.

This chain links TRBV3-1 (or the pseudogene TRBV3-2) with TRBJ2-3; D possibly corresponds to TRBD1 (5 bases). Germline CDR1 is LGHDT and CDR2 is YNNKEL (reference sequence). Trimming cost V 2 bases and J 4 bases, with 10 bases left between them. The CDR3 extends over 14 amino acids. This CDR3 is CASSQRGRADTQYF. The CDR3 nucleotides are TGTGCCAGCAGCCAAAGGGGCCGAGCAGATACGCAGTATTTT.

V usage is TRBV6-5 and J usage is TRBJ1-2; the match to TRBD1 covers 8 bases. The CDR3 contains 16 residues. In germline, CDR1 is MNHEY, CDR2 SVGAGI. V lost 2 bases to trimming and J lost 3 bases; unmatched junction nucleotides: 8. For the CDR3, the DNA is TGTGCCAGCAGTTACCACCGACAGGGGCCCTACTATGGCTACACCTTC. This codes for CASSYHRQGPYYGYTF.

V usage is TRBV11-2 and J usage is TRBJ2-3; 7 nucleotides align to TRBD2. There are 17 residues in the CDR3. CDR1 is SGHAT, CDR2 FQNNGV, per germline. V trimming: 1 base; J trimming: 1 base; junction bases outside the gene matches: 8. As DNA, the CDR3 is TGTGCCAGCAGCTTAGTGCGCGCTAGCGGTGGCACAGATACGCAGTATTTT. This translates into CASSLVRASGGTDTQYF.

The gene calls are TRBV5-1 and TRBJ1-1; 9 bases fit TRBD1. CDR3 length: 16 amino acids. V was pared by 4 bases and J by 3 bases, with 10 bases of the junction left unmatched. Germline CDR1 SGHRS, CDR2 YFSETQ. The CDR3 region is CASSGGTGYLDTEAFF. The CDR3 DNA is TGCGCCAGCAGCGGCGGGACAGGGTATCTCGACACTGAAGCTTTCTTT.

CDR3 protein: CAISQIGSGNTIYF. The DNA for the CDR3 is TGTGCCATCAGCCAAATCGGGTCTGGAAACACCATATATTTT. The chain combines TRBV10-3 with TRBJ1-3; D is undetermined. The germline V gene encodes CDR1 ENHRY and CDR2 SYGVKD. V gave up 6 bases and J gave up 1 base, with 10 bases separating them. The CDR3 covers 14 residues.

This clone was counted once. The V and J genes are TRBV19 and TRBJ2-5, with 8 bases matching TRBD2. This CDR3 is built from 14 residues. Trimming at V came to 5 bases and at J to 5 bases, leaving 7 bases not matched to a gene. Germline CDR1 is LNHDA and CDR2 is SQIVND (reference sequence). The CDR3 DNA reads TGTGCCAGTAGTCCCTTAGCGGGGCACGAGACCCAGTACTTC. This encodes CASSPLAGHETQYF.

The CDR3 is CASTPGAGRTEAFF. The CDR3 DNA sequence: TGTGCCAGCACCCCCGGGGCGGGGCGCACTGAAGCTTTCTTT. The V gene is TRBV9, the J gene TRBJ1-1; perhaps TRBD1 as D (5 bases). With 6 bases removed from V and 4 bases from J, the gap between germline ends came to 16 bases. Germline loops: CDR1 SGDLS, CDR2 YYNGEE. This CDR3 is 14 amino acids long.